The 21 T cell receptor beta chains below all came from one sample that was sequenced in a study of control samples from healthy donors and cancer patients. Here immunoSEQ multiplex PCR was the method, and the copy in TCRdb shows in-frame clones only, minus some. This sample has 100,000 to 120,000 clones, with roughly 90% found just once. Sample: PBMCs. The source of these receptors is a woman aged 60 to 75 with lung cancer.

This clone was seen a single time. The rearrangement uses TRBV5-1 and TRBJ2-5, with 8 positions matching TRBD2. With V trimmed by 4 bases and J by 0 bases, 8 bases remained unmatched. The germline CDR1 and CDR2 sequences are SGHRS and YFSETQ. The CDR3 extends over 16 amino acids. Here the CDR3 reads CASSPQAGAHQETQYF. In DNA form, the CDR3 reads TGCGCCAGCAGCCCCCAAGCGGGGGCGCACCAAGAGACCCAGTACTTC.

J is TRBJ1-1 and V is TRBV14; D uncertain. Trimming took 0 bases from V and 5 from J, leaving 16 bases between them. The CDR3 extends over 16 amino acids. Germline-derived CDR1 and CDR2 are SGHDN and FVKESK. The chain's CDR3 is CASSQDEHTGRTEAFF. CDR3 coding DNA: TGTGCCAGCAGCCAAGATGAGCATACGGGAAGAACTGAAGCTTTCTTT.

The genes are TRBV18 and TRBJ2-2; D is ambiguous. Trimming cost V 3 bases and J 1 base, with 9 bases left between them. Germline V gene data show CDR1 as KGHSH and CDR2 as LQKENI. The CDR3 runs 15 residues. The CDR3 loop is CASSPNYMNTGELFF. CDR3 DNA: TGTGCCAGCTCACCCAACTACATGAACACCGGGGAGCTGTTTTTT.

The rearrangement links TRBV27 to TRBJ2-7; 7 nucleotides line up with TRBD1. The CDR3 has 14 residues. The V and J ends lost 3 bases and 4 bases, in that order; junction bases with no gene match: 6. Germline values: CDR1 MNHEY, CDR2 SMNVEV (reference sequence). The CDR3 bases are TGTGCCAGCAGTTTCCATGGGACAGATTACGAGCAGTACTTC. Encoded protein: CASSFHGTDYEQYF.

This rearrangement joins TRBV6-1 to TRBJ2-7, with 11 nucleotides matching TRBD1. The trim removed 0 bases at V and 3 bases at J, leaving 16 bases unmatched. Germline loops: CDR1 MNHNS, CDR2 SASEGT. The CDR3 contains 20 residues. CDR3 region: CASSEAAGQGALLPGYEQYF. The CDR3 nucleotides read TGTGCCAGCAGTGAAGCGGCAGGACAGGGGGCCTTACTCCCCGGCTACGAGCAGTACTTC.

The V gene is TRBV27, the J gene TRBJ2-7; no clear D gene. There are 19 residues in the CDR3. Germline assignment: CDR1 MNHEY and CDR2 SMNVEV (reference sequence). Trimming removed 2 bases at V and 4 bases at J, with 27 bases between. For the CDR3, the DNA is TGTGCCAGCAGTTTAAATAACCGACGCGGAAAGCTCCAAGGGTACGAGCAGTACTTC. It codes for CASSLNNRRGKLQGYEQYF.

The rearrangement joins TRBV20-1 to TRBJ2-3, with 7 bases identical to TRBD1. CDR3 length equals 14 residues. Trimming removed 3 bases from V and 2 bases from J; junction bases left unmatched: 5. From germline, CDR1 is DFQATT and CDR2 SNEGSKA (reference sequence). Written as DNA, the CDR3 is TGCAGTGCTAGTCGACAGGGCCCCACAGATACGCAGTATTTT. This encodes CSASRQGPTDTQYF.

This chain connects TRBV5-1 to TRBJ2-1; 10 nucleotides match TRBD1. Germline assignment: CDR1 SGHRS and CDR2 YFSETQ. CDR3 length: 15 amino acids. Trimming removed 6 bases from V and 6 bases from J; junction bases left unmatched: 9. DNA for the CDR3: TGCGCCAGCAACATTGGACAGGGGGATGGCAATGAGCAGTTCTTC. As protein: CASNIGQGDGNEQFF. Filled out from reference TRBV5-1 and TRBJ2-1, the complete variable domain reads KAGVTQTPRYLIKTRGQQVTLSCSPISGHRSVSWYQQTPGQGLQFLFEYFSETQRNKGNFPGRFSGRQFSNSRSEMNVSTLELGDSALYLCASNIGQGDGNEQFFGPGTRLTVL.

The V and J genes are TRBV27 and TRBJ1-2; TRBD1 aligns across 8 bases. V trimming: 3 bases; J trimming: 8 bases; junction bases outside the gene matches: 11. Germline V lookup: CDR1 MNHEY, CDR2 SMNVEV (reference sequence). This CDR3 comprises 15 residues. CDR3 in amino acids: CASSFRDSRGHGYTF. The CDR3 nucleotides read TGTGCCAGCAGTTTTCGAGACTCCAGGGGGCACGGCTACACCTTC.

The CDR3 DNA reads TGTGCCAGCACCCGACAGTATAGCAATCAGCCCCAGCATTTT. Translating it yields CASTRQYSNQPQHF. This chain connects TRBV2 to TRBJ1-5; a weak D match, TRBD1 (5 bases). V lost 7 bases, J lost 0 bases, and 10 bases lay in between. CDR1 and CDR2 from the germline V gene are SNHLY and FYNNEI. This CDR3 contains 14 residues.

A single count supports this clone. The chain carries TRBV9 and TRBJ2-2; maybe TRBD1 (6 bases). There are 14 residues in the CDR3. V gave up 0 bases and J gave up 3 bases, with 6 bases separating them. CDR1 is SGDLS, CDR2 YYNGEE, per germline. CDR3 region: CASSVAGDTGELFF. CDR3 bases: TGTGCCAGCAGCGTAGCAGGGGACACCGGGGAGCTGTTTTTT.

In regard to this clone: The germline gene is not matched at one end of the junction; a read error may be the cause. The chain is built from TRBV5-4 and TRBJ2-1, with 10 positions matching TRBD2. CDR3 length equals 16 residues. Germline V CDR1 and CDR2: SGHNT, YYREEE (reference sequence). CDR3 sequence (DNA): TGTGCCAGCAGCTTAGCCAGCGGGGGGGCCTATAATGAGCAGTTCTTC. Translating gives CASSLASGGAYNEQFF.

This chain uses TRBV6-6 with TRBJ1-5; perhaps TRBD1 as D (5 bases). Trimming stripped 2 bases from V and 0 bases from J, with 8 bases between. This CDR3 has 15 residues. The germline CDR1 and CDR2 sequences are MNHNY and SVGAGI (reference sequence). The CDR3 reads CASSYVQGSNQPQHF. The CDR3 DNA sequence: TGTGCCAGCAGTTACGTTCAGGGTAGCAATCAGCCCCAGCATTTT.

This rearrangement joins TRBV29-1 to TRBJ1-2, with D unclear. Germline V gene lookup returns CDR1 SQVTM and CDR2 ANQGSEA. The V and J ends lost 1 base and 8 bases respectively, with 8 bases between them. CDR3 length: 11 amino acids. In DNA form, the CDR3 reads TGCAGCGTTGAAGGGATCGGGGGCTACACCTTC. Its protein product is CSVEGIGGYTF.

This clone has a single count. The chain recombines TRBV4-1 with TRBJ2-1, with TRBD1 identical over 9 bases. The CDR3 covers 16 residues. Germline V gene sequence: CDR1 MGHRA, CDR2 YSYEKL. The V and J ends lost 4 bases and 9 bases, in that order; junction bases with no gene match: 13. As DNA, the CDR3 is TGCGCCAGCAGCCGGACAGGGGCTTTCCGAATAAGTGAGCAGTTCTTC. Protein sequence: CASSRTGAFRISEQFF.

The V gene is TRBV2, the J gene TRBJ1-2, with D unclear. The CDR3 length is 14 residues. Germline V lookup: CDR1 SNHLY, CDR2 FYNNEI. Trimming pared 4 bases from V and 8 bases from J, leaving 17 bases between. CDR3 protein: CASSGPRTGFGYTF. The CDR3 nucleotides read TGTGCCAGCAGTGGTCCAAGGACCGGATTCGGCTACACCTTC.

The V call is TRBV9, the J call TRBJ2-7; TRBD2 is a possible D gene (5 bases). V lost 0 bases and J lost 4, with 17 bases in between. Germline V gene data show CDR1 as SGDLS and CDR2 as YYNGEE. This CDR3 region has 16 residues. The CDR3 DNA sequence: TGTGCCAGCAGCGTAGGGGCAGCGGTTCCTTCTTACGAGCAGTACTTC. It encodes CASSVGAAVPSYEQYF. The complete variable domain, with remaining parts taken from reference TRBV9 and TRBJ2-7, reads DSGVTQTPKHLITATGQRVTLRCSPRSGDLSVYWYQQSLDQGLQFLIQYYNGEERAKGNILERFSAQQFPDLHSELNLSSLELGDSALYFCASSVGAAVPSYEQYFGPGTRLTVT.

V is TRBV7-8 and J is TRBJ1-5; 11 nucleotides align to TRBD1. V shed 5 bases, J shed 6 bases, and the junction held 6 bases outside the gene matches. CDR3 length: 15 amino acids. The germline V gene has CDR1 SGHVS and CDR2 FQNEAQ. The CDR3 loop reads CASSLGTGGRQPQHF. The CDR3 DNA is TGTGCCAGCAGCCTCGGGACAGGGGGTCGTCAGCCCCAGCATTTT. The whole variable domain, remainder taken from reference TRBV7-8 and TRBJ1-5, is GAGVSQSPRYKVAKRGQDVALRCDPISGHVSLFWYQQALGQGPEFLTYFQNEAQLDKSGLPSDRFFAERPEGSVSTLKIQRTQQEDSAVYLCASSLGTGGRQPQHFGDGTRLSIL.

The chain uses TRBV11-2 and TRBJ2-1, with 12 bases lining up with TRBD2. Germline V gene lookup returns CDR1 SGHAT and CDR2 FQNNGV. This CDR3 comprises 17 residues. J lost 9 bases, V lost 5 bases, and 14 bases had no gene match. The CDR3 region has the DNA TGTGCCAGCAGCCACCGGACTAGCGGGACGAACAGTGGTGAGCAGTTCTTC. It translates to CASSHRTSGTNSGEQFF.

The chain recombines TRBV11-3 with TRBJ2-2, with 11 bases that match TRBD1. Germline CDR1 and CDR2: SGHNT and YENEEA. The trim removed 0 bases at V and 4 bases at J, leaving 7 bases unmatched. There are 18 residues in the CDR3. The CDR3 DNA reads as TGTGCCAGCAGCTTAGATTACTCCGGGACAGGGGGCACCGGGGAGCTGTTTTTT. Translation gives CASSLDYSGTGGTGELFF.

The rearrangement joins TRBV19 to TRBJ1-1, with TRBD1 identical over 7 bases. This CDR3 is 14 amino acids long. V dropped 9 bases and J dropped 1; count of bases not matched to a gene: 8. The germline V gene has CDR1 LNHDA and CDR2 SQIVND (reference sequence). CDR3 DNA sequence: TGTGCCAGCAATACCCGGGACAGGAACACTGAAGCTTTCTTT. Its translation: CASNTRDRNTEAFF. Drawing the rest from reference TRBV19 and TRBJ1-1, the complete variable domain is DGGITQSPKYLFRKEGQNVTLSCEQNLNHDAMYWYRQDPGQGLRLIYYSQIVNDFQKGDIAEGYSVSREKKESFPLTVTSAQKNPTAFYLCASNTRDRNTEAFFGQGTRLTVV.